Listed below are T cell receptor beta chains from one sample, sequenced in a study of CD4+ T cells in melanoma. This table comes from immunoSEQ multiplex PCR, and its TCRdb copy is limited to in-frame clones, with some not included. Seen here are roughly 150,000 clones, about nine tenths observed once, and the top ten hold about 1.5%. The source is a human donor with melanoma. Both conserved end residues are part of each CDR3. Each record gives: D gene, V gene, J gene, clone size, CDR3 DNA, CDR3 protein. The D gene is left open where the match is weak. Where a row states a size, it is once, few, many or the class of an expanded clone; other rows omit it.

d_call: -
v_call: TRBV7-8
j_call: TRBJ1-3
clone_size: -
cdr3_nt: TGTGCCAGCAGCTCTCAGCAGAGCTCTGGAAACACCATATATTTT
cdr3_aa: CASSSQQSSGNTIYF

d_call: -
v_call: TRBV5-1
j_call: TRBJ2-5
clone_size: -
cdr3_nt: TGCGCCAGCAGCAAGGGACTCCAAGAGACCCAGTACTTC
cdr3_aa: CASSKGLQETQYF

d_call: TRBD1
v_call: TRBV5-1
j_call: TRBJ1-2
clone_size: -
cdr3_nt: TGCGCCAGCAGCTCGCCCTCCGGGACAGGTTATGGCTACACCTTC
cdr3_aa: CASSSPSGTGYGYTF

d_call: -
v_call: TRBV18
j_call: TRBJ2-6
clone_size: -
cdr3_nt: TGTGCCAGCTCACCACCGACAAGCTCTGGGGCCAACGTCCTGACTTTC
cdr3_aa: CASSPPTSSGANVLTF

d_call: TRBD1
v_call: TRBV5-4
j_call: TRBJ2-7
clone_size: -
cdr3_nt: TGTGCCAGCAGCCTGTCCGGGACAGCCTACGAGCAGTACTTC
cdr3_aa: CASSLSGTAYEQYF

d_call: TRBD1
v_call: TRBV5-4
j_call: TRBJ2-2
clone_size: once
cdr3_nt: TGTGCCAGCAGCAAGACAGGGGGAACCGGGGAGCTGTTTTTT
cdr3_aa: CASSKTGGTGELFF

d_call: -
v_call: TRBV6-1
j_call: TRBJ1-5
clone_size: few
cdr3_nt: TGTGCCAGCAGTCCAAGGACAGCGTCAGATCAGCCCCAGCATTTT
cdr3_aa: CASSPRTASDQPQHF

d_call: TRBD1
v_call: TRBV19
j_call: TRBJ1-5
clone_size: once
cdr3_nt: TGTGCCAGTAGCGGGACAGGGGGAGGTCAGCCCCAGCATTTT
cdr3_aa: CASSGTGGGQPQHF

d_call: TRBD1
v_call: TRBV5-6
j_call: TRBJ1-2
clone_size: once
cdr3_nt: TGTGCCAGCAGCTTAGCAGACAGGGGCTATGGCTACACCTTC
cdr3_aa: CASSLADRGYGYTF

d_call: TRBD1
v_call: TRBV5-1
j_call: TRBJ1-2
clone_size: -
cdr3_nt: TGCGCCAGCGGACAGGGGACCACCGCTCGTGGCTACACCTTC
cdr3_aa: CASGQGTTARGYTF

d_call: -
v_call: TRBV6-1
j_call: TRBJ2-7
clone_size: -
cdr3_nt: TGTGCCAGCAGTGAAGTTCCAGGTTACTACGAGCAGTACTTC
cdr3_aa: CASSEVPGYYEQYF

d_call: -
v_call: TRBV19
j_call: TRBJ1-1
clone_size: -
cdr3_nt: TGTGCCAGTAGTCGGGACGGAAGTATGAACACTGAAGCTTTCTTT
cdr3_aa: CASSRDGSMNTEAFF

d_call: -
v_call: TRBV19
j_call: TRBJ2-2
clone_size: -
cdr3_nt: TGTGCCAGTAGTAGGTCATCGGGGGAAATCACCGGGGAGCTGTTTTTT
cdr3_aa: CASSRSSGEITGELFF

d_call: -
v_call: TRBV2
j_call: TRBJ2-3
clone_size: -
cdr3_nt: TGTGCCAGCAGTGAAGTACAGGGAATGACAGATACGCAGTATTTT
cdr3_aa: CASSEVQGMTDTQYF

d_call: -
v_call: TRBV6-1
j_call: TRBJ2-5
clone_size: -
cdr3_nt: TGTGCCAGCAGTGGGCAGGGTGGACAAGAGACCCAGTACTTC
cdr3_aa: CASSGQGGQETQYF

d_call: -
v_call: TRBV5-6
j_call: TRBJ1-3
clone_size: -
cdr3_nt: TGTGCCAGCAGCCTAGGGGGAAGCTCTGGAAACACCATATATTTT
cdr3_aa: CASSLGGSSGNTIYF

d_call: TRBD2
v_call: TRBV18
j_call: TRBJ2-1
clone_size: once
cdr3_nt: TGTGCCAGCTCACCCGGACTAGACTACAATGAGCAGTTCTTC
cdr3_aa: CASSPGLDYNEQFF

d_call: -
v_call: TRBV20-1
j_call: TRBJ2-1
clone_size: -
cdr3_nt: TGCAGTGCTAGAGCGACGAATGAGCAGTTCTTC
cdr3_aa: CSARATNEQFF

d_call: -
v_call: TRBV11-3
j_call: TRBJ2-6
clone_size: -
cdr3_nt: TGTGCCAGCAGCCCGGACAGCTCTGGGGCCAACGTCCTGACTTTC
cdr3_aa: CASSPDSSGANVLTF

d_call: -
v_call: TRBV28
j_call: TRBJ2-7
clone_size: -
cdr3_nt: TGTGCCAGCAGCTACCAACAGGGACCCTACGAGCAGTACTTC
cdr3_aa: CASSYQQGPYEQYF

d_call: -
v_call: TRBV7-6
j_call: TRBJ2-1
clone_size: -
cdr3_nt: TGTGCCAGCAAAGGGGATGGGGTGGGTGAGCAGTTCTTC
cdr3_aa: CASKGDGVGEQFF

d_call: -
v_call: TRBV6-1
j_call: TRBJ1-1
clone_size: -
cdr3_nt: TGTGCCAGCCGGACCGGGACACTCAACACTGAAGCTTTCTTT
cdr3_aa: CASRTGTLNTEAFF

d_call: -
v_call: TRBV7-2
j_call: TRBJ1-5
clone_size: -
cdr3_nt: TGTGCCAGCAGAGGAGACCTTAATCAGCCCCAGCATTTT
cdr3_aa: CASRGDLNQPQHF

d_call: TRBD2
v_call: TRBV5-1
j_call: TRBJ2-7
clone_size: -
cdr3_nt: TGCGCCAGCAGCTTGGACCCTCGGGGGGGCAGCTCCTACGAGCAGTACTTC
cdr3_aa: CASSLDPRGGSSYEQYF

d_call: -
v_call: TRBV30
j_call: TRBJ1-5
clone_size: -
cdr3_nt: TGTGCCTGGAGTGTACGTAGCAATCAGCCCCAGCATTTT
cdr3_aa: CAWSVRSNQPQHF

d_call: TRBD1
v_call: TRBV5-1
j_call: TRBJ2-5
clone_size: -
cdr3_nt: TGCGCCAGCAGCGAGCCTGGACAGGGGGGCCAAGAGACCCAGTACTTC
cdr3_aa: CASSEPGQGGQETQYF